A single sample is the source of the 18 T cell receptor beta chains below, sequenced in a study of T cells after yellow fever vaccination. TCRdb analysed the 5' RACE reads with MiXCR anew, one entry per CDR3 protein. The table shows about 510,000 distinct CDR3 sequences, with 21% occurring only once. This specimen was PBMCs, taken 20 to 25 days after the first yellow fever vaccination. All receptors derive from a man aged 18 to 30 who received the YFV17D yellow fever vaccine.

The V gene is TRBV29-1, the J gene TRBJ1-1, with D possibly being TRBD1 (6 bases). CDR1 is SQVTM and CDR2 is ANQGSEA in the germline V gene. The V gene lost 0 bases and the J gene lost 1 base, with 15 bases spanning the gap. There are 16 residues in the CDR3. The CDR3 bases are TGCAGCGTTGAAGATAGGGCAGGGGTAGCGAACACTGAAGCTTTCTTT. Its translation is CSVEDRAGVANTEAFF.

This clonotype was counted only a few times. The chain links TRBV19 to TRBJ1-2; tentatively, D is TRBD1 (5 bases). The CDR3 consists of 13 residues. The V gene lost 3 bases and the J gene lost 7 bases, with 12 bases spanning the gap. Germline V CDR1 and CDR2: LNHDA, SQIVND (reference sequence). CDR3 DNA: TGTGCCAGTAGTATCCGGGGGTCTGGTGGCTACACCTTC. This translates into CASSIRGSGGYTF. The variable domain in full, completed from reference TRBV19 and TRBJ1-2, reads DGGITQSPKYLFRKEGQNVTLSCEQNLNHDAMYWYRQDPGQGLRLIYYSQIVNDFQKGDIAEGYSVSREKKESFPLTVTSAQKNPTAFYLCASSIRGSGGYTFGSGTRLTVV.

This clonotype was observed a few times. The CDR3 sequence: CATSDVQGASTDTQYF. DNA for the CDR3: TGTGCCACCAGTGATGTACAGGGGGCCAGCACAGATACGCAGTATTTT. The chain combines TRBV24-1 with TRBJ2-3; 9 bases are a match to TRBD1. Germline V lookup: CDR1 KGHDR, CDR2 SFDVKD. The CDR3 totals 16 residues. V was pared by 3 bases and J by 0 bases, with 3 bases of the junction left unmatched.

The chain combines TRBV5-4 with TRBJ1-2; no clear D gene. Per germline, CDR1 SGHNT and CDR2 YYREEE (reference sequence). The CDR3 sequence is 13 residues long. The V gene lost 3 bases and the J gene lost 13 bases, with 19 bases spanning the gap. CDR3 protein: CASSSIRSGAGTF. Written as DNA, the CDR3 is TGTGCCAGCAGCTCTATCAGGTCGGGAGCCGGCACCTTC.

There are a few counts of this clonotype. V is TRBV5-6 and J is TRBJ1-2; D not resolved. The CDR3 covers 14 residues. Trimming removed 1 base from V and 2 bases from J, with 9 bases in between. The germline V gene has CDR1 SGHDT and CDR2 YYEEEE. CDR3 region: CASSLLGPNYGYTF. In DNA form, the CDR3 reads TGTGCCAGCAGCTTGTTAGGCCCCAACTATGGCTACACCTTC.

This clonotype was picked up a small number of times. V usage is TRBV12-3 or TRBV12-4 and J usage is TRBJ1-1; D ambiguous. This CDR3 has 13 amino acids. Trimming removed 2 bases from V and 8 bases from J, with 12 bases in between. Written as DNA, the CDR3 is TGTGCCAGCAGTTTATGGACGGCGATAGAAGCTTTCTTT. Translation gives CASSLWTAIEAFF.

In this sample, this clonotype turned up a few times. The gene calls are TRBV9 and TRBJ2-5; D is possibly TRBD2 (6 bases). This CDR3 spans 13 amino acids. The germline CDR1 and CDR2 sequences are SGDLS and YYNGEE. The V gene lost 2 bases and the J gene lost 5 bases, with 10 bases spanning the gap. CDR3 nucleotides: TGTGCCAGCAGCGTCCGAAGCGGGGAGACCCAGTACTTC. Amino acid sequence: CASSVRSGETQYF. The full variable domain, rest sourced from reference TRBV9 and TRBJ2-5, is DSGVTQTPKHLITATGQRVTLRCSPRSGDLSVYWYQQSLDQGLQFLIQYYNGEERAKGNILERFSAQQFPDLHSELNLSSLELGDSALYFCASSVRSGETQYFGPGTRLLVL.

Only a few counts were recorded for this clonotype. The chain links TRBV19 to TRBJ1-1, with D perhaps TRBD1 (6 bases). V shed 3 bases and J shed 2 bases, with 13 bases lying between them. The germline V gene encodes CDR1 LNHDA and CDR2 SQIVND (reference sequence). The CDR3 sequence is 15 residues long. This chain's CDR3 is CASSIPGRGNTEAFF. The CDR3 DNA reads as TGTGCCAGTAGTATCCCCGGCAGGGGCAACACTGAAGCTTTCTTT.

CDR3 loop: CSARDAGTGEHNEQFF. The CDR3 bases are TGCAGTGCTAGAGATGCTGGGACAGGGGAACACAATGAGCAGTTCTTC. The gene calls are TRBV20-1 and TRBJ2-1; 10 bases agree with TRBD1. Germline loops: CDR1 DFQATT, CDR2 SNEGSKA (reference sequence). The CDR3 spans 16 residues. Trimming at V came to 0 bases and at J to 5 bases, leaving 7 bases not matched to a gene.

The J gene is TRBJ1-4, the V gene TRBV7-2, with 8 bases fitting TRBD1. The CDR3 has 14 amino acids. V shed 4 bases, J shed 6 bases, and the junction held 4 bases outside the gene matches. Per germline, CDR1 SGHTA and CDR2 FQGNSA. CDR3 DNA sequence: TGTGCCAGCAGCTCGGACAGGGTTTATGAAAAACTGTTTTTT. Encoded protein: CASSSDRVYEKLFF.

In this sample, this clonotype turned up a few times. This chain joins TRBV19 and TRBJ2-1, with D possibly TRBD1 on 6 matching bases. The germline V gene has CDR1 LNHDA and CDR2 SQIVND (reference sequence). The CDR3 is 15 amino acids. The V and J ends lost 7 bases and 7 bases respectively, with 20 bases between them. CDR3 sequence: CASNLEGDQGNEQFF. The CDR3 DNA is TGTGCCAGTAATCTTGAGGGGGATCAGGGGAATGAGCAGTTCTTC.

This clonotype was detected only a few times. This chain uses TRBV29-1 with TRBJ1-2; 11 nucleotides match TRBD1. Germline lookup yields CDR1 SQVTM and CDR2 ANQGSEA. CDR3 length: 13 amino acids. The junction had 5 bases not matched to a gene; V was cut back by 7 bases and J by 4 bases. The CDR3 is CSATGQGGYGYTF. The CDR3 DNA is TGCAGCGCCACGGGACAGGGGGGCTATGGCTACACCTTC. The full variable domain, its missing parts supplied by reference TRBV29-1 and TRBJ1-2, is SAVISQKPSRDICQRGTSLTIQCQVDSQVTMMFWYRQQPGQSLTLIATANQGSEATYESGFVIDKFPISRPNLTFSTLTVSNMSPEDSSIYLCSATGQGGYGYTFGSGTRLTVV.

The rearrangement links TRBV18 to TRBJ2-7; 8 positions match TRBD2. Germline V gene data show CDR1 as KGHSH and CDR2 as LQKENI. V lost 3 bases and J lost 3; bases outside the gene matches: 4. This CDR3 comprises 14 residues. CDR3 coding DNA: TGTGCCAGCTCACCCCGGCGGGAGGACTACGAGCAGTACTTC. Translated, it gives CASSPRREDYEQYF.

This clonotype was seen more than once but under ten times. The V call is TRBV12-3 or TRBV12-4, the J call TRBJ1-1; 7 nucleotides agree with TRBD1. This CDR3 spans 13 amino acids. The trim removed 4 bases at V and 10 bases at J, leaving 9 bases unmatched. The CDR3 coding sequence is TGTGCCAGCAGTTCAGGACAGGTCGTAGGAGCTTTCTTT. The encoded protein is CASSSGQVVGAFF.

This clonotype was picked up a small number of times. This chain uses TRBV7-9 with TRBJ1-6; 7 bases align to TRBD1. CDR1 SEHNR and CDR2 FQNEAQ come from the germline V gene (reference sequence). The CDR3 loop spans 13 amino acids. J lost 4 bases, V lost 6 bases, and 0 bases had no gene match. The CDR3 nucleotides are TGTGCCAGCAGGGGACAGTATAATTCACCCCTCCACTTT. As protein: CASRGQYNSPLHF.

This clonotype was counted many times. The rearrangement uses TRBV12-3 or TRBV12-4 and TRBJ2-3, with D maybe TRBD1 (6 bases). The CDR3 is made up of 14 amino acids. The V end was cut by 6 bases, the J end by 6 bases, with 16 bases between. The CDR3 nucleotides read TGTGCCAGCAGCCCAACAGGGACCTGGGATACGCAGTATTTT. This translates into CASSPTGTWDTQYF.

The rearrangement uses TRBV12-3 or TRBV12-4 and TRBJ2-3; the D is unclear. This CDR3 spans 12 amino acids. The ends were cut back, 7 bases at V and 7 bases at J, with 12 bases in the middle. This CDR3 is CASTTTFYTQYF. The CDR3 DNA sequence: TGTGCCAGCACCACTACCTTTTATACGCAGTATTTT.

This clonotype appeared a few times. The chain combines TRBV18 with TRBJ1-5, with D uncertain. The germline V and J ends were trimmed by 4 bases and 5 bases, with 18 bases remaining between them. Germline assignment: CDR1 KGHSH and CDR2 LQKENI. This CDR3 has 16 residues. CDR3: CASSQTSIWGDQPQHF. In DNA, the CDR3 is TGTGCCAGCTCACAAACTTCAATTTGGGGTGATCAGCCCCAGCATTTT.